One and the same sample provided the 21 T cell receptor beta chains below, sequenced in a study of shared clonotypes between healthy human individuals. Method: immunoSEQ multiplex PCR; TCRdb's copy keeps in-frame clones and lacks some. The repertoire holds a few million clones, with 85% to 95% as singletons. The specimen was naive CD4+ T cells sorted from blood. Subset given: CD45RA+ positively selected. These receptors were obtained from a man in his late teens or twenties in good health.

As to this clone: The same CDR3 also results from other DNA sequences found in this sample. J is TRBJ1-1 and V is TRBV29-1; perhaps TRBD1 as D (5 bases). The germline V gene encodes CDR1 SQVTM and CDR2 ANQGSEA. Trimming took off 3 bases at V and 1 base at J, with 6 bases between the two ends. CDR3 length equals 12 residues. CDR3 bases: TGCAGCGTTGACAGGGAGAACACTGAAGCTTTCTTT. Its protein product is CSVDRENTEAFF.

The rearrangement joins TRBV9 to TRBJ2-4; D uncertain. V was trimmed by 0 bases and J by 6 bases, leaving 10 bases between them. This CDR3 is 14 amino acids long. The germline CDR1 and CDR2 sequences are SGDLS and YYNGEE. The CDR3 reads CASSVDLGLNIQYF. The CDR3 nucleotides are TGTGCCAGCAGCGTAGATTTGGGATTAAACATTCAGTACTTC.

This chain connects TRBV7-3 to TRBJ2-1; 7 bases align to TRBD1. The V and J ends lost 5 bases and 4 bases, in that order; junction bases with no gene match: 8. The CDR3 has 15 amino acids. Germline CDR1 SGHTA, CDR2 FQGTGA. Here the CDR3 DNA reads TGTGCCAGCAGCCTCGATGACAGGGTTTACAATGAGCAGTTCTTC. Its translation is CASSLDDRVYNEQFF.

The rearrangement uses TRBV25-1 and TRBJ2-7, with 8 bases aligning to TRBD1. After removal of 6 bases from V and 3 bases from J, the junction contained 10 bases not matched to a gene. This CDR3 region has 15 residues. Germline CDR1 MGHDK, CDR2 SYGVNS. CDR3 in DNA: TGTGCCAGCAGCCACGCTGGACAGGGTCGCTACGAGCAGTACTTC. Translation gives CASSHAGQGRYEQYF.

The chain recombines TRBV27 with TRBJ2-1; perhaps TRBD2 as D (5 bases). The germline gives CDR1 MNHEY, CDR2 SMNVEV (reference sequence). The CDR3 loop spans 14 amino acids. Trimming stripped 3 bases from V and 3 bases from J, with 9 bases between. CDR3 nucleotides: TGTGCCAGCAGTTTCAGACGGGGCTACAATGAGCAGTTCTTC. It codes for CASSFRRGYNEQFF.

The CDR3 sequence is CASSAQGATYNEQFF. The CDR3 DNA reads TGTGCCAGCAGCGCCCAGGGGGCGACCTACAATGAGCAGTTCTTC. The chain recombines TRBV9 with TRBJ2-1; 8 nucleotides align to TRBD1. Germline-derived CDR1 and CDR2 are SGDLS and YYNGEE. Trimming took 3 bases from V and 2 from J; bases not matched to a gene: 4. This CDR3 region has 15 residues.

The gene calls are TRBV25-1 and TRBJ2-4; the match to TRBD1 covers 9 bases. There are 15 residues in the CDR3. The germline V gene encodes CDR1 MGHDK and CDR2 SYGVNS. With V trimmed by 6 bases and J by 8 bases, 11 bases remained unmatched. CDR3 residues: CASSAGDRATDIQYF. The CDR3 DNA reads TGTGCCAGCAGCGCTGGGGACAGGGCGACGGACATTCAGTACTTC.

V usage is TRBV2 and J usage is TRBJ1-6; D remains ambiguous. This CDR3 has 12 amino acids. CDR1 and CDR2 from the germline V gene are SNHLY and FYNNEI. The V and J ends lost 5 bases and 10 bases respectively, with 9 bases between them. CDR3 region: CASSLAISPLHF. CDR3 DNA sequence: TGTGCCAGCAGTTTGGCCATCTCACCCCTCCACTTT.

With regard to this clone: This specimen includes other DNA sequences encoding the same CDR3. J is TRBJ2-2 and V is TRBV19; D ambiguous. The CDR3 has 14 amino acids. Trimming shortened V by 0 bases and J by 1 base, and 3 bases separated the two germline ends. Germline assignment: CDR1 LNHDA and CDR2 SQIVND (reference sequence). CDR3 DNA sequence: TGTGCCAGTAGTATAGAGGGGAACACCGGGGAGCTGTTTTTT. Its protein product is CASSIEGNTGELFF. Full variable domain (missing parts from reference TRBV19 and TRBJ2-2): DGGITQSPKYLFRKEGQNVTLSCEQNLNHDAMYWYRQDPGQGLRLIYYSQIVNDFQKGDIAEGYSVSREKKESFPLTVTSAQKNPTAFYLCASSIEGNTGELFFGEGSRLTVL.

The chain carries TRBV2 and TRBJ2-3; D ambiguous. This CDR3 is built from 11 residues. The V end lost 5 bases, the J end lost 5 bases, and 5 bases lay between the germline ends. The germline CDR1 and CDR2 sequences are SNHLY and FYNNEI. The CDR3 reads CASSKEDTQYF. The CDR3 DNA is TGTGCCAGCAGTAAGGAAGATACGCAGTATTTT. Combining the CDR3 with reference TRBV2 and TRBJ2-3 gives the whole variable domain EPEVTQTPSHQVTQMGQEVILRCVPISNHLYFYWYRQILGQKVEFLVSFYNNEISEKSEIFDDQFSVERPDGSNFTLKIRSTKLEDSAMYFCASSKEDTQYFGPGTRLTVL.

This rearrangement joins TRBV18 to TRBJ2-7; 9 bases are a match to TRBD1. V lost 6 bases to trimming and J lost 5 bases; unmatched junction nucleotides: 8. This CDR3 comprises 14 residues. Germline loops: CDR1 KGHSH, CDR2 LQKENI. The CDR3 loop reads CASSLGQGEHEQYF. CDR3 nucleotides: TGTGCCAGCTCTTTGGGACAGGGTGAGCACGAGCAGTACTTC.

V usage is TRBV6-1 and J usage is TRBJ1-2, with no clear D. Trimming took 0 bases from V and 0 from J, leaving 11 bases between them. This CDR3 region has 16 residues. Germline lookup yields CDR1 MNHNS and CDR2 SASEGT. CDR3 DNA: TGTGCCAGCAGTGAAGCGTCCGGGCAAGCTAACTATGGCTACACCTTC. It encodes CASSEASGQANYGYTF.

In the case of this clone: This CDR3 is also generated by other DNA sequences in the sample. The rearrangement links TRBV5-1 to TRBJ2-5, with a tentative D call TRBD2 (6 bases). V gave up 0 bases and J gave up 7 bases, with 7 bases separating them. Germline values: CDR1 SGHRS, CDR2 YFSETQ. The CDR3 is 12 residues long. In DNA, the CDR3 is TGCGCCAGCAGCTTGGACGGGGGGACCCAGTACTTC. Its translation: CASSLDGGTQYF. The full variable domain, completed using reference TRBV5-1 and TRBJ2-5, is KAGVTQTPRYLIKTRGQQVTLSCSPISGHRSVSWYQQTPGQGLQFLFEYFSETQRNKGNFPGRFSGRQFSNSRSEMNVSTLELGDSALYLCASSLDGGTQYFGPGTRLLVL.

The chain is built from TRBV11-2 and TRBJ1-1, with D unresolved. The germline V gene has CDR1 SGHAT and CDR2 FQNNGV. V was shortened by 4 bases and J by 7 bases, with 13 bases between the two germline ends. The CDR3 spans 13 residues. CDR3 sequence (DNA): TGTGCCAGCAGCTCGTCAGGCCTCAGTGAAGCTTTCTTT. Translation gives CASSSSGLSEAFF.

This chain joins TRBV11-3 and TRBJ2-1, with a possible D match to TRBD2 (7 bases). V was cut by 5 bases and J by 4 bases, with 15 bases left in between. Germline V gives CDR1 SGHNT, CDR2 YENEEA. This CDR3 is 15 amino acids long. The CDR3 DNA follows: TGTGCCAGCAGCATCGGGGGGCCTAAATACAATGAGCAGTTCTTC. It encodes CASSIGGPKYNEQFF.

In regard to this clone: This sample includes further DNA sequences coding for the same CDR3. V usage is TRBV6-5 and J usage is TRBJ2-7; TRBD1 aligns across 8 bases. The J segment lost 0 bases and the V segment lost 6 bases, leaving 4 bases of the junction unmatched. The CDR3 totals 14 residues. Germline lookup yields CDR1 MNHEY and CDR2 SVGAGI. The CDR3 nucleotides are TGTGCCAGCAGCTACGGACAGGGCTCCTACGAGCAGTACTTC. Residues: CASSYGQGSYEQYF.

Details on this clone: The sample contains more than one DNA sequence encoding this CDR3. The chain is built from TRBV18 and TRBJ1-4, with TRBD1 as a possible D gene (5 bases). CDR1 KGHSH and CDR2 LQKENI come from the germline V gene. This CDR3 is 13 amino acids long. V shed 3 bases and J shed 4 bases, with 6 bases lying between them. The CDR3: CASSPQGNEKLFF. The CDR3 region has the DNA TGTGCCAGCTCACCCCAGGGTAATGAAAAACTGTTTTTT.

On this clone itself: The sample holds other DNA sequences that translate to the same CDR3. CDR3 protein: CASSQYSGYEQYF. The CDR3 region has the DNA TGCGCCAGCAGCCAATATTCTGGTTACGAGCAGTACTTC. The chain recombines TRBV4-3 with TRBJ2-7; D not resolved. Per the germline V gene, CDR1 is LGHNA and CDR2 is YSLEER. With 2 bases removed from V and 4 bases from J, the gap between germline ends came to 9 bases. The CDR3 runs 13 residues.

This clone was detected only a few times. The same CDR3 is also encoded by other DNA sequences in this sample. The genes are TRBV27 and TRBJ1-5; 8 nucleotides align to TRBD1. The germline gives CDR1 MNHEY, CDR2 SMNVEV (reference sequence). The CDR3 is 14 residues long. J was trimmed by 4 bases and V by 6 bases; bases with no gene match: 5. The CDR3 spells CASSLGQGNQPQHF. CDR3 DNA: TGTGCCAGCAGCCTTGGACAGGGTAATCAGCCCCAGCATTTT.

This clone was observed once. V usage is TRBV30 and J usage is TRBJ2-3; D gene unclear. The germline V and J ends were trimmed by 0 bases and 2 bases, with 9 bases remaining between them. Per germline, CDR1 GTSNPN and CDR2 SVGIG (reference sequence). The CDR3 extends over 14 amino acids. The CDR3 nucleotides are TGTGCCTGGAGTGTGGGCGTGGACACAGATACGCAGTATTTT. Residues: CAWSVGVDTDTQYF.

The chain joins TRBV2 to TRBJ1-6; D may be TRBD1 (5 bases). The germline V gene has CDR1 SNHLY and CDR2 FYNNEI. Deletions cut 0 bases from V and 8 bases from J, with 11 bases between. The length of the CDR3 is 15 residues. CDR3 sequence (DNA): TGTGCCAGCAGTGAAGCGCAAGGGGCCTATTCACCCCTCCACTTT. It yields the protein CASSEAQGAYSPLHF.